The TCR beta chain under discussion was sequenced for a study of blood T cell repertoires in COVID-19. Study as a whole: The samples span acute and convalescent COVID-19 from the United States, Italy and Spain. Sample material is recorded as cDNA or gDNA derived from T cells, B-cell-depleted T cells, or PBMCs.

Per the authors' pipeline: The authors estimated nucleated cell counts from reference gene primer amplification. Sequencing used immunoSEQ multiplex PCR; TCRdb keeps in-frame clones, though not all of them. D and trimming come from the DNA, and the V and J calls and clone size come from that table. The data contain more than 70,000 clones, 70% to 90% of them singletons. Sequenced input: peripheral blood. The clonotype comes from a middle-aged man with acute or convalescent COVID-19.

The CDR3: CASSPRGQRGTDTQYF. Here the CDR3 DNA reads TGTGCCAGCAGCCCCCGGGGACAGCGGGGCACAGATACGCAGTATTTT. The chain couples TRBV3-1 (or the pseudogene TRBV3-2) to TRBJ2-3, with TRBD1 as a possible D gene (7 bases). Germline CDR1 and CDR2: LGHDT and YNNKEL (reference sequence). V dropped 4 bases and J dropped 1 base, with 15 bases sitting between them. CDR3 length: 16 residues.